This T cell receptor beta chain is drawn from a study of blood T cell repertoires in COVID-19. Study at large: Whether acute or convalescent, the COVID-19 samples came from the United States, Italy and Spain. Sample material is recorded as cDNA or gDNA derived from T cells, B-cell-depleted T cells, or PBMCs.

The trim removed 6 bases at V and 5 bases at J, leaving 4 bases unmatched. CDR3 size: 12 residues. In the study's own analysis: Amplification of reference gene primers provided the estimated nucleated cell counts. The table came from immunoSEQ multiplex PCR; TCRdb's copy has only in-frame clones and leaves some out. That table gives V, J and clone size, and the DNA gave D and trimming. The sample lists 100,000 to 150,000 clones; around 89% were seen once. The origin of this receptor is a man aged 50 or older with active or convalescent COVID-19. Sequenced sample: peripheral blood. The V gene is TRBV12-3 or TRBV12-4, the J gene TRBJ2-7; 7 positions match TRBD1. The CDR3 spells CASSRDSHEQYF. In nucleotides, the CDR3 is TGTGCCAGCAGCCGGGACAGCCACGAGCAGTACTTC.